This T cell receptor beta chain comes out of a study of T cells in Graves' hyperthyroidism and ophthalmopathy. Whole-study context: Any treatment followed the collection of peripheral blood at initial diagnosis.

Subjects with ophthalmopathy showed a Clinical Activity Score no lower than 3, a NOSPECS grade no lower than 4, and a duration shorter than 3 months. This clonotype was counted a few times. Its antigen is still unknown. Template material for amplifying TCR beta CDR3 regions consisted of RNA transcripts. Primed by the HTBI set, a first-round RT-PCR was run on the TCR CDR3. TCRdb passed the multiplex PCR reads through MiXCR, listing each CDR3 protein once. The repertoire holds 300,000 to 400,000 distinct CDR3 sequences, roughly 15% seen once, with 20% in the top ten. General study points: From stable hyperthyroidism, ophthalmopathy was set apart by a 13 V-J model. Before onset, ophthalmopathy was predicted by the model a median approximately 6.7 months earlier.

This CDR3 contains 15 residues. Germline CDR1 and CDR2: SGHAT and FQDESV (reference sequence). V dropped 5 bases and J dropped 4 bases, with 15 bases sitting between them. The chain recombines TRBV11-1 with TRBJ2-1; D not certain. The source material was blood. The sequence derives from a woman in her 30s with Graves' ophthalmopathy. CDR3 sequence reads: CASSAQAEIYNEQFF. CDR3 nucleotide sequence: TGTGCCAGCAGCGCGCAGGCCGAAATATACAATGAGCAGTTCTTC.